This T cell receptor beta chain appears in the sequencing data of a study of T cell responses to AZD1222 COVID-19 vaccine. Study-wide results and caveats: Baseline seropositivity characterized only 5 or 6 AZD1222 recipients. Nearly half of unique spike-specific TCRs reportedly avoided B.1.351 and B.1.1.7 mutated regions. The donors showed a predominance of white British ancestry and of females, with possible underestimation of clonal diversity.

Concerning this clone itself: The antigen is undetermined.

TCRdb keeps only in-frame clones here, not all; method: immunoSEQ multiplex PCR. The sample yields about 120,000 clones, just over 90% seen once. Germline values: CDR1 KGHSH, CDR2 LQKENI. The CDR3 runs 14 residues. V lost 3 bases and J lost 7, with 15 bases in between. Second-dose intervals near 4 or 12 weeks were combined. The chain employs TRBV18 and TRBJ1-2, with no clear D. The sample was peripheral blood, taken 28 days after the second AZD1222 dose. This clonotype was obtained from an adult who received the AZD1222 COVID-19 vaccine. The CDR3 nucleotides read TGTGCCAGCTCACCTGGCGACGCCATAATTGGCTACACCTTC. Translating gives CASSPGDAIIGYTF.